Below, 24 T cell receptor beta chains from the same sample are listed, as sequenced in a study of T cell repertoires in aging, cancer and after chemotherapy. Peripheral blood genomic DNA, not sorted cells or RNA, was the template. TRB rearrangements spanning V, D and J were amplified using mixed TRB-A/B primers. In TCRdb, the multiplex PCR reads were re-called with MiXCR into one record per CDR3 protein. The sample yields 2,500 to 4,000 distinct CDR3 sequences, 30% to 45% seen once. Sample: blood. These receptors were obtained from a human donor with a solid tumor.

The gene calls are TRBV7-9 and TRBJ1-1; tentative D call: TRBD1 (5 bases). Germline V gene data show CDR1 as SEHNR and CDR2 as FQNEAQ (reference sequence). CDR3 length: 15 amino acids. The V and J ends lost 3 bases and 3 bases respectively, with 14 bases between them. For the CDR3, the DNA is TGTGCCAGCAGCTTGACCAGGGCGCGGGACACTGAAGCTTTCTTT. Its translation is CASSLTRARDTEAFF.

To note about this clonotype: The junction differs from germline at one of its ends, possibly a read error. This chain connects TRBV12-3 or TRBV12-4 to TRBJ2-3, with D possibly matching TRBD1 (6 bases). This CDR3 comprises 13 residues. The CDR3 protein is CASSYLSRGKKDF. CDR3 DNA sequence: TGTGCCAGCAGTTACCTTAGCAGGGGAAAGAAAGACTTT.

J is TRBJ1-5 and V is TRBV19; D ambiguous. This CDR3 spans 13 amino acids. Germline CDR1 LNHDA, CDR2 SQIVND (reference sequence). V was trimmed by 5 bases and J by 5 bases, leaving 10 bases between them. The CDR3 is CASSVPADQPQHF. CDR3 coding DNA: TGTGCCAGTAGTGTCCCCGCGGATCAGCCCCAGCATTTT. The full variable domain, completed using reference TRBV19 and TRBJ1-5, is DGGITQSPKYLFRKEGQNVTLSCEQNLNHDAMYWYRQDPGQGLRLIYYSQIVNDFQKGDIAEGYSVSREKKESFPLTVTSAQKNPTAFYLCASSVPADQPQHFGDGTRLSIL.

Only a few counts were recorded for this clonotype. The V gene is TRBV5-4, the J gene TRBJ1-1; D gene uncertain. V lost 1 base, J lost 0 bases, and 10 bases lay in between. This CDR3 region has 15 residues. Germline V lookup: CDR1 SGHNT, CDR2 YYREEE (reference sequence). The CDR3 sequence is CASSLTERLNTEAFF. The CDR3 bases are TGTGCCAGCAGCTTGACCGAGAGGTTGAACACTGAAGCTTTCTTT.

Within the sample, this clonotype is large. The genes are TRBV29-1 and TRBJ1-2; the match to TRBD1 covers 11 bases. V was clipped by 7 bases and J by 8 bases; unmatched bases: 12. The CDR3 covers 14 residues. CDR1 is SQVTM and CDR2 is ANQGSEA in the germline V gene. Here the CDR3 DNA reads TGCAGCGCTACCGGGACAGGGGGAAGGAGCGGCTACACCTTC. Translated: CSATGTGGRSGYTF.

In this sample, this clonotype is medium-sized (0.01 to 0.1%). The chain is built from TRBV6-6 and TRBJ2-7; TRBD1 matches 9 bases. There are 14 residues in the CDR3. The germline V gene encodes CDR1 MNHNY and CDR2 SVGAGI (reference sequence). The trim removed 6 bases at V and 5 bases at J, leaving 8 bases unmatched. The CDR3 nucleotides read TGTGCCAGCAGACCCGGGACAGGGAGGGACGAGCAGTACTTC. As protein: CASRPGTGRDEQYF.

This clonotype was seen a few times. The chain links TRBV6-1 to TRBJ2-1; 8 bases agree with TRBD2. Germline V gene lookup returns CDR1 MNHNS and CDR2 SASEGT. V shed 3 bases and J 7 bases; nucleotides not matched to a gene: 11. This CDR3 has 16 amino acids. The CDR3: CASSDSAGDKGNEQFF. CDR3 coding DNA: TGTGCCAGCAGTGACTCAGCGGGAGACAAGGGGAATGAGCAGTTCTTC.

Comment on this clonotype: With a much larger clone just one base away, this may be a read error. The V gene is TRBV6-5, the J gene TRBJ2-1; tentative D call: TRBD2 (6 bases). The CDR3 extends over 16 amino acids. Germline V lookup: CDR1 MNHEY, CDR2 SVGAGI. V was pared by 1 base and J by 0 bases, with 10 bases between. The CDR3 coding sequence is TGTGCCAGCAGTTACTGGAGGGCCCACTCCTACAATGAGCAGTTCTTC. It codes for CASSYWRAHSYNEQFF.

Within the sample, this clonotype is large (0.1 to 1%). This rearrangement joins TRBV29-1 to TRBJ2-1; no reliable D call. Germline CDR1 SQVTM, CDR2 ANQGSEA. The CDR3 contains 12 residues. Trimming removed 6 bases at V and 6 bases at J, with 12 bases between. CDR3 DNA: TGCAGCGTGGCCTCGGACCTCAATGAGCAGTTCTTC. Translation: CSVASDLNEQFF.

The chain carries TRBV24-1 and TRBJ2-6, with D maybe TRBD1 (6 bases). Germline values: CDR1 KGHDR, CDR2 SFDVKD. The V end was cut by 9 bases, the J end by 0 bases, with 20 bases between. The CDR3 extends over 18 amino acids. Written as DNA, the CDR3 is TGTGCCACCGCAGGACGTCTACAGGGAAACTCTGGGGCCAACGTCCTGACTTTC. This translates into CATAGRLQGNSGANVLTF.

By share, this clonotype counts as medium-sized. The rearrangement joins TRBV6-5 to TRBJ2-1; no definite D call. V was pared by 6 bases and J by 0 bases, with 9 bases between. The CDR3 spans 14 residues. Germline V lookup: CDR1 MNHEY, CDR2 SVGAGI. The CDR3 sequence: CASRVRASYNEQFF. The CDR3 DNA reads as TGTGCCAGCAGAGTTAGGGCCTCCTACAATGAGCAGTTCTTC.

Points on this clonotype: The germline gene is not matched at one end of the junction; a read error may be the cause. The chain's CDR3 is CASSLASRALVYKQYF. Here the CDR3 DNA reads TGTGCCAGCAGCTTAGCGAGCCGGGCATTAGTCTACAAGCAGTACTTC. The V call is TRBV7-2, the J call TRBJ2-7; D gene unclear. Germline CDR1 SGHTA, CDR2 FQGNSA. This CDR3 region has 16 residues.

Concerning this clonotype itself: One end of the junction varies from germline; a read error may be responsible. The J gene is TRBJ1-1, the V gene TRBV29-1; D gene ambiguous. Germline-derived CDR1 and CDR2 are SQVTM and ANQGSEA. This CDR3 is built from 11 residues. CDR3 sequence reads: CGVESGTEAFF. DNA of the CDR3: TGCGGCGTTGAATCTGGGACTGAAGCTTTCTTT.

This clonotype is judged medium-sized. This chain connects TRBV6-5 to TRBJ2-1; the match to TRBD2 covers 11 bases. Germline V gene lookup returns CDR1 MNHEY and CDR2 SVGAGI. Trimming removed 0 bases from V and 10 bases from J; junction bases left unmatched: 8. The CDR3 covers 16 residues. CDR3 sequence: CASSYSFTTSGAEQFF. The CDR3 DNA sequence: TGTGCCAGCAGTTACTCGTTTACGACTAGCGGGGCCGAGCAGTTCTTC.

This clonotype showed up just a few times. V usage is TRBV5-1 and J usage is TRBJ2-7; D possibly corresponds to TRBD1 (6 bases). This CDR3 spans 16 amino acids. Germline V gene lookup returns CDR1 SGHRS and CDR2 YFSETQ. The V end lost 3 bases, the J end lost 4 bases, and 20 bases lay between the germline ends. The CDR3 sequence: CASSSIHGTGIYEQYF. The CDR3 bases are TGCGCCAGCAGCTCGATCCACGGAACAGGGATTTACGAGCAGTACTTC.

This chain uses TRBV5-4 with TRBJ2-5; 10 bases align to TRBD2. The CDR3 loop spans 16 amino acids. With 3 bases clipped from V and 2 bases from J, the junction kept 7 bases outside the gene matches. Germline values: CDR1 SGHNT, CDR2 YYREEE (reference sequence). The CDR3 DNA reads TGTGCCAGCAGCTCTTCGGTAGCGGGAGGACAAGAGACCCAGTACTTC. This sequence encodes CASSSSVAGGQETQYF.

The rearrangement links TRBV20-1 to TRBJ1-5; D is possibly TRBD1 (5 bases). The CDR3 has 12 amino acids. V dropped 3 bases and J dropped 4 bases, with 7 bases sitting between them. Germline V lookup: CDR1 DFQATT, CDR2 SNEGSKA (reference sequence). The CDR3, as DNA: TGCAGTGCTAGCGGGGGGAATCAGCCCCAGCATTTT. It yields the protein CSASGGNQPQHF.

The chain recombines TRBV6-4 with TRBJ2-2, with TRBD1 matching 7 bases. The CDR3 is 17 residues long. V was clipped by 0 bases and J by 0 bases; unmatched bases: 4. The germline CDR1 and CDR2 sequences are MRHNA and SNTAGT. The CDR3, as DNA: TGTGCCAGCAGTGACTCTAAGACAGGGCCGAACACCGGGGAGCTGTTTTTT. As protein: CASSDSKTGPNTGELFF.

A few counts support this clonotype. This CDR3 is CASSLGGREADTQYF. In DNA, the CDR3 is TGTGCCAGCAGCTTAGGCGGCAGGGAAGCAGATACGCAGTATTTT. V gene TRBV7-2 combines with J gene TRBJ2-3, with D possibly TRBD1 on 5 matching bases. CDR3 length: 15 amino acids. Per the germline V gene, CDR1 is SGHTA and CDR2 is FQGNSA. V lost 1 base and J 4 bases, leaving 12 bases between the germline ends.

This clonotype turned up a few times. The V call is TRBV19, the J call TRBJ1-6; a possible D gene is TRBD1 (5 bases). The CDR3 spans 15 residues. V shed 3 bases and J shed 7 bases, with 13 bases lying between them. Per the germline V gene, CDR1 is LNHDA and CDR2 is SQIVND (reference sequence). In DNA form, the CDR3 reads TGTGCCAGTAGTATCGGAGGGGCAGGGAATTCACCCCTCCACTTT. It yields the protein CASSIGGAGNSPLHF.

The chain is built from TRBV12-3 or TRBV12-4 and TRBJ1-5; D call uncertain. V lost 3 bases, J lost 1 base, and 7 bases lay in between. There are 14 residues in the CDR3. The CDR3 region is CASSFAQSNQPQHF. The CDR3 DNA reads TGTGCCAGCAGTTTCGCGCAGAGCAATCAGCCCCAGCATTTT.

The V call is TRBV11-1, the J call TRBJ2-3; weak D call: TRBD2 (6 bases). In germline, CDR1 is SGHAT, CDR2 FQDESV (reference sequence). V was cut by 5 bases and J by 3 bases, with 21 bases left in between. The length of the CDR3 is 17 residues. The CDR3 DNA follows: TGTGCCAGCAGCGAAGGCCGGGACTCCGAACCTACAGATACGCAGTATTTT. Translation: CASSEGRDSEPTDTQYF.

The chain carries TRBV7-6 and TRBJ1-1; tentatively, D is TRBD1 (5 bases). This CDR3 has 16 amino acids. Trimming cost V 1 base and J 4 bases, with 16 bases left between them. Germline V CDR1 and CDR2: SGHVS, FNYEAQ. The CDR3 bases are TGTGCCAGCAGCTTAGTTCGGAAGGGGATGCTCACTGAAGCTTTCTTT. Translating it yields CASSLVRKGMLTEAFF.

Regarding this clonotype: This may be a read error: a much more frequent sequence differs by one nucleotide. V and J are TRBV29-1 and TRBJ1-2; unclear D gene. V lost 8 bases, J lost 4 bases, and 14 bases lay in between. CDR3 length: 12 residues. Germline CDR1 reads SQVTM; CDR2 reads ANQGSEA. The CDR3 region has the DNA TGCAGCAACCAGGAAGCCAGCTATGGCTACACCTTC. Encoded protein: CSNQEASYGYTF.